This T cell receptor beta chain originates from a study of blood T cells in healthy people across ages. Notes on this clonotype: What it binds is unknown.

Findings and caveats of the study: Since the PBMCs were unsorted, naive and antigen-experienced cells could not be conclusively compared.

Primers used in a second PCR of roughly 6 to 11 cycles were a sample-barcoded 5' primer and a J-beta primer mix. TCRdb reprocessed the 5' RACE reads via MiXCR and lists one record per CDR3 protein. Found here are 1.6 million or so distinct CDR3 sequences, about 32% of them singletons; the top ten hold about 10%. V gave up 0 bases and J gave up 1 base, with 17 bases separating them. The CDR3 is 18 residues long. Germline V gives CDR1 ENHRY, CDR2 SYGVKD. The chain is built from TRBV10-3 and TRBJ2-3, with D perhaps TRBD1 or TRBD2 (7 bases each). Sequencing input: blood. This receptor was identified in a woman aged 30 to 39 in good health. The CDR3 bases are TGTGCCATCAGTGAGTCTCCTAGCAGGGGGGGACGCACAGATACGCAGTATTTT. Its protein is CAISESPSRGGRTDTQYF.